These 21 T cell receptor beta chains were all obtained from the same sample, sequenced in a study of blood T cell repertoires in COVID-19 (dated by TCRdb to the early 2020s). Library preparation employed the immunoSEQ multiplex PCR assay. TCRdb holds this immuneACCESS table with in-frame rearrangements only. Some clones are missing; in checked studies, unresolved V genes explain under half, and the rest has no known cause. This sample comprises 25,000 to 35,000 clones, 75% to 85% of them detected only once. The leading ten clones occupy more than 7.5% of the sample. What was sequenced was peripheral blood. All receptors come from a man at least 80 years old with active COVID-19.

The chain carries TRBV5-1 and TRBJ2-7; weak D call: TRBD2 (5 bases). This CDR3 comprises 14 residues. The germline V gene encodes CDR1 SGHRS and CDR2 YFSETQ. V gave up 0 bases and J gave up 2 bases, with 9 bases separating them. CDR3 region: CASSLGRETYEQYF. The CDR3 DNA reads TGCGCCAGCAGCTTGGGCCGGGAAACCTACGAGCAGTACTTC.

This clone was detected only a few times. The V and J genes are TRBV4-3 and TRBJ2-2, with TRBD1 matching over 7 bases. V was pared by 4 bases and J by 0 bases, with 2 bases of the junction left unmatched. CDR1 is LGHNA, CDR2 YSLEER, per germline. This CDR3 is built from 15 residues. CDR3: CASSPGQANTGELFF. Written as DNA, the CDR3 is TGCGCCAGCAGCCCAGGACAGGCGAACACCGGGGAGCTGTTTTTT.

CDR3 residues: CASSQNSGGAYEQYF. The DNA for the CDR3 is TGTGCCAGCAGCCAGAATAGCGGGGGGGCCTACGAGCAGTACTTC. The chain recombines TRBV7-2 with TRBJ2-7, with 11 bases fitting TRBD2. Germline lookup yields CDR1 SGHTA and CDR2 FQGNSA. The junction had 5 bases not matched to a gene; V was cut back by 5 bases and J by 2 bases. This CDR3 contains 15 residues.

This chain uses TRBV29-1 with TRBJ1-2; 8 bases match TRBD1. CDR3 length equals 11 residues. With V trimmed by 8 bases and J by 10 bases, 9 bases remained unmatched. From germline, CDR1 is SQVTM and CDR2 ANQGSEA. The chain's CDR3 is CSIYGTGVYTF. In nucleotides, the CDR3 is TGCAGCATTTACGGGACAGGCGTCTACACCTTC.

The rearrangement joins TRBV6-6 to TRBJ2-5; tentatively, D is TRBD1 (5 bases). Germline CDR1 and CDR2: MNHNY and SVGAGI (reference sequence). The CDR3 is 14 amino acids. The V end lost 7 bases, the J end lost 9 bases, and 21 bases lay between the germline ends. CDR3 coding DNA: TGTGCCAGCACCGATGGGGCAGGGTCCTTGGCCCAGTACTTC. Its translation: CASTDGAGSLAQYF.

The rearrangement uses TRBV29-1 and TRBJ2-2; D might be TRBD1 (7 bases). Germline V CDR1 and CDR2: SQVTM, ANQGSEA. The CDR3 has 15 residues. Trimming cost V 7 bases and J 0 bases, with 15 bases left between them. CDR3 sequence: CSARGGTANTGELFF. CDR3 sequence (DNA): TGCAGCGCACGTGGAGGGACAGCGAACACCGGGGAGCTGTTTTTT.

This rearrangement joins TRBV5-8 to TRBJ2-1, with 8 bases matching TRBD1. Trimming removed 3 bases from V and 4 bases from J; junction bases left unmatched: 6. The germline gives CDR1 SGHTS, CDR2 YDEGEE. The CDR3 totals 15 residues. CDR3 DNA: TGTGCCAGCAGCTCCCAGGGACAGGCATACAATGAGCAGTTCTTC. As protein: CASSSQGQAYNEQFF. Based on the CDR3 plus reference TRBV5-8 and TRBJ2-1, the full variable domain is EAGVTQSPTHLIKTRGQQATLRCSPISGHTSVYWYQQALGLGLQFLLWYDEGEERNRGNFPPRFSGRQFPNYSSELNVNALELEDSALYLCASSSQGQAYNEQFFGPGTRLTVL.

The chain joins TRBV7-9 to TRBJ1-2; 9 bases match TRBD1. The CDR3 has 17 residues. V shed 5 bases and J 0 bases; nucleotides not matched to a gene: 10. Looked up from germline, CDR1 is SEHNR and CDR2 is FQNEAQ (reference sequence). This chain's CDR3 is CASSPIPGQGPNYGYTF. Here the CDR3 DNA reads TGTGCCAGCAGCCCCATTCCGGGACAGGGACCTAACTATGGCTACACCTTC. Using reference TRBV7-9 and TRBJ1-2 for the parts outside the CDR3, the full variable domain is DTGVSQNPRHKITKRGQNVTFRCDPISEHNRLYWYRQTLGQGPEFLTYFQNEAQLEKSRLLSDRFSAERPKGSFSTLEIQRTEQGDSAMYLCASSPIPGQGPNYGYTFGSGTRLTVV.

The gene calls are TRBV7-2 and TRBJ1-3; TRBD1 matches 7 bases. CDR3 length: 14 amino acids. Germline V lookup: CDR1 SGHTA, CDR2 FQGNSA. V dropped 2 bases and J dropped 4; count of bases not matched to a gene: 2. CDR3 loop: CASSLQGGGNTIYF. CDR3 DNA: TGTGCCAGCAGCTTACAGGGGGGAGGAAACACCATATATTTT.

CDR3 in amino acids: CASSLSGGAWETQYF. CDR3 sequence (DNA): TGTGCCAGCAGCTTAAGCGGGGGGGCGTGGGAGACCCAGTACTTC. V is TRBV7-2 and J is TRBJ2-5, with 10 bases identical to TRBD2. The V gene's germline CDR1 is SGHTA and CDR2 FQGNSA. The CDR3 covers 15 residues. The J segment lost 5 bases and the V segment lost 2 bases, leaving 5 bases of the junction unmatched.

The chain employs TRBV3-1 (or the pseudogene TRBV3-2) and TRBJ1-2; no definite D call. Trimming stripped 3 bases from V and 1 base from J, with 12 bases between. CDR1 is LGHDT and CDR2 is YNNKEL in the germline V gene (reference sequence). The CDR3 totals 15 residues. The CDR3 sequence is CASSHTAGYNYGYTF. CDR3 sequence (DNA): TGTGCCAGCAGCCATACAGCCGGATATAACTATGGCTACACCTTC.

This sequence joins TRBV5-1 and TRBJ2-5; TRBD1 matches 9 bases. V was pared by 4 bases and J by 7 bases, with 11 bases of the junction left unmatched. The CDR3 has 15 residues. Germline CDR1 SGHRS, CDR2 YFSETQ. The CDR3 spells CASSTRTGATGTQYF. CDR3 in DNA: TGCGCCAGCAGCACCCGGACAGGGGCGACGGGGACCCAGTACTTC.

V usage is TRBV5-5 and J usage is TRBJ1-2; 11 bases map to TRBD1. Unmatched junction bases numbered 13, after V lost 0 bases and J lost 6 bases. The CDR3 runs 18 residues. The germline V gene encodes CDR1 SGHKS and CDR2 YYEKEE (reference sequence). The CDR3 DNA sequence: TGTGCCAGCAGCTTGGCCGCGGGACAGGGGGTACGGGAGAATGGCTACACCTTC. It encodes CASSLAAGQGVRENGYTF.

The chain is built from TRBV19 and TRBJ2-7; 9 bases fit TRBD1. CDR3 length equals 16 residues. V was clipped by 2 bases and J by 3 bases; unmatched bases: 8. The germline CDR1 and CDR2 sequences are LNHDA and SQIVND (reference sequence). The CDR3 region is CASSIILGQGYYEQYF. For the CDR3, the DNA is TGTGCCAGTAGTATAATTTTGGGACAGGGTTACTACGAGCAGTACTTC.

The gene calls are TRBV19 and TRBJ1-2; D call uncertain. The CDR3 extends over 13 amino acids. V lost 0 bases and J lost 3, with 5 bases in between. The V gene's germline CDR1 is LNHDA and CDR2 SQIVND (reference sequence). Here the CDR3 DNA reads TGTGCCAGTAGTATAGAAGCTTACTATGGCTACACCTTC. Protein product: CASSIEAYYGYTF. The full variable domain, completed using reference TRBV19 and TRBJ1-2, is DGGITQSPKYLFRKEGQNVTLSCEQNLNHDAMYWYRQDPGQGLRLIYYSQIVNDFQKGDIAEGYSVSREKKESFPLTVTSAQKNPTAFYLCASSIEAYYGYTFGSGTRLTVV.

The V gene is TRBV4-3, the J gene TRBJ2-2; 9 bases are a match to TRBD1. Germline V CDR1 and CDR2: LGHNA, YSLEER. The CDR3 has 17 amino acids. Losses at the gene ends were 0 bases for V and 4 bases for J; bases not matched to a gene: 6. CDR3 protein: CASSQEAGQGSTGELFF. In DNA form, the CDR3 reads TGCGCCAGCAGCCAAGAGGCCGGACAGGGGAGCACCGGGGAGCTGTTTTTT.

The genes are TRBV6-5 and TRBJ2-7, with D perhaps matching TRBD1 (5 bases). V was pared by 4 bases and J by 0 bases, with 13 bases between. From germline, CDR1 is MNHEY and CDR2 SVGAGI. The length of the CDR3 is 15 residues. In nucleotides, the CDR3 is TGTGCCAGCAGTTTACAAGACAGCAGCTCCTACGAGCAGTACTTC. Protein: CASSLQDSSSYEQYF.

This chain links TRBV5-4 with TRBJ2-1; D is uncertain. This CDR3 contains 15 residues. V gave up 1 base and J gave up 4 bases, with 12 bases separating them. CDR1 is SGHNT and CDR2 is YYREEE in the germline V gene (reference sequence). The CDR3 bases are TGTGCCAGCAGCTTGAGTCAGGTTCGGTACAATGAGCAGTTCTTC. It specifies CASSLSQVRYNEQFF.

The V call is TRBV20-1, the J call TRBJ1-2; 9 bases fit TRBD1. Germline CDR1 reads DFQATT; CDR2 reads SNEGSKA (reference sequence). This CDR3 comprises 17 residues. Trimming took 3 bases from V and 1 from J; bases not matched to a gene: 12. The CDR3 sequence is CSASDRGRQGVNYGYTF. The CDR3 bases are TGCAGTGCTAGTGATCGGGGGAGACAGGGGGTTAACTATGGCTACACCTTC.

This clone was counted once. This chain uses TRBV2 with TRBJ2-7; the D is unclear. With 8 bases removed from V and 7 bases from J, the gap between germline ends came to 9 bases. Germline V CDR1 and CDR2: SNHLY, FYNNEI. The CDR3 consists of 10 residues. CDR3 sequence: CASAVREQYF. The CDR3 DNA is TGTGCCAGCGCCGTGCGAGAGCAGTACTTC.

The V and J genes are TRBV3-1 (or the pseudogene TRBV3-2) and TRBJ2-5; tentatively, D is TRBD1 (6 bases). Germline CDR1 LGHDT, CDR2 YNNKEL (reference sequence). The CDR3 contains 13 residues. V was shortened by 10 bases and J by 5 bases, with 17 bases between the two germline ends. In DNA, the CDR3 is TGTGCCACCGGGACCAGGGGATGGGAGACCCAGTACTTC. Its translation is CATGTRGWETQYF.